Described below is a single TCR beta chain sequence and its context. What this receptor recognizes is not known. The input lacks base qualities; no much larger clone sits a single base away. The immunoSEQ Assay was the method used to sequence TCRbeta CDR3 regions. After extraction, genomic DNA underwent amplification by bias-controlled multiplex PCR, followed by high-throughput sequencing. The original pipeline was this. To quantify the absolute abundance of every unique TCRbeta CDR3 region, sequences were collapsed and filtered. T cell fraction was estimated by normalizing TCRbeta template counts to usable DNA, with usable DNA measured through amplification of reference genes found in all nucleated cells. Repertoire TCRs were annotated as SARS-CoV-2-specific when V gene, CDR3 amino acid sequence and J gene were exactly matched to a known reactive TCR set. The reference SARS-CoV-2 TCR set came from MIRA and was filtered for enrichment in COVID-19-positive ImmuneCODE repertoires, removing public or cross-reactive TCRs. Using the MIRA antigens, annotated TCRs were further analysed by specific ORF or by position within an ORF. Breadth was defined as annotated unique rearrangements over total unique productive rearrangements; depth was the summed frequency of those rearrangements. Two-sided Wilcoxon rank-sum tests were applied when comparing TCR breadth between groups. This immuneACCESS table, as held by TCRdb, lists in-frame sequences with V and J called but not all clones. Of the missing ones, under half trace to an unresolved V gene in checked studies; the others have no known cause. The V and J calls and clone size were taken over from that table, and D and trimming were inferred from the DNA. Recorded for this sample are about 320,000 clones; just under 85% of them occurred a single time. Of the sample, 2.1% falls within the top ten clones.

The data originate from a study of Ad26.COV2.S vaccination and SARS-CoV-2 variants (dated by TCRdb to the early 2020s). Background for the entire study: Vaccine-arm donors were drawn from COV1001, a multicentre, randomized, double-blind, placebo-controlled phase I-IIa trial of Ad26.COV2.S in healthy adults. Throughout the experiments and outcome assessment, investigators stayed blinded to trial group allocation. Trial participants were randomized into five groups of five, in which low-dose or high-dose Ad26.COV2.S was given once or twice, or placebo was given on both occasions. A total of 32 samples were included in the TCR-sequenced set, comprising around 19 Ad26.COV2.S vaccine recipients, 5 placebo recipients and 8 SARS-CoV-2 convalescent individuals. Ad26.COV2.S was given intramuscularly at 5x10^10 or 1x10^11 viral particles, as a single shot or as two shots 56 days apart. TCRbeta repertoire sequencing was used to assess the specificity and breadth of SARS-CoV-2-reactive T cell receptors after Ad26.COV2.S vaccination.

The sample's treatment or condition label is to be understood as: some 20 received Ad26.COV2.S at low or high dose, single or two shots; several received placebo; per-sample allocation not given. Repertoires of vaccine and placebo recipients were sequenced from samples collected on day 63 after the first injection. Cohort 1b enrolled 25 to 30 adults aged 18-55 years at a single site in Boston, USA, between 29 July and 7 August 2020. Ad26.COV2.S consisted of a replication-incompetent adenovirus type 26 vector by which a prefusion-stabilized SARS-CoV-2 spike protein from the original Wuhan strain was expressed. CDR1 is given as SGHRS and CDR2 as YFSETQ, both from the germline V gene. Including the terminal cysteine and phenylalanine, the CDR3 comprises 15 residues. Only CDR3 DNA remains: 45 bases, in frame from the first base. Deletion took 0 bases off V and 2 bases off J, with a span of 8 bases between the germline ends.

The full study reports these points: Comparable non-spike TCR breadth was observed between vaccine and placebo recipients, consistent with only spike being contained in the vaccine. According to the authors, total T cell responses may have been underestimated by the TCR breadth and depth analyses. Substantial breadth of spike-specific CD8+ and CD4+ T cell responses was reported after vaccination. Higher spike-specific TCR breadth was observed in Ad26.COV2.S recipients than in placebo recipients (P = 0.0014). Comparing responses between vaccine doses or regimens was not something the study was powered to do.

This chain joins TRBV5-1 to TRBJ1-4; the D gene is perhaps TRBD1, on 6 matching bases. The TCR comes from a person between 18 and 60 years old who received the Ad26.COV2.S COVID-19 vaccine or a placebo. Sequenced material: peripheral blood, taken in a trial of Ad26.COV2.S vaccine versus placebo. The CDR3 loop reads CASSLAGQTNEKLFF. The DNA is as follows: TGCGCCAGCAGCTTGGCAGGACAGACTAATGAAAAACTGTTTTTT.